This T cell receptor beta chain was sequenced in a study of beta chain features in type 1 diabetes. Findings and caveats of the study: Patients with type 1 diabetes carried fewer insertions and had more deletions at their VDJ junctions. In every one of the four CD4+ subsets, TCRB CDR3s were moderately but significantly shorter in Type 1 diabetes patients.

This CDR3 contains 14 residues. The ends lost 7 bases at V and 4 bases at J; junction bases unmatched: 7. From germline, CDR1 is MGHDK and CDR2 SYGVNS. Sorted populations all had greater than 95% purity. Remarks on this clone: What it recognizes is unknown.

Expressed TCRB transcripts got sequenced, as all isolated RNA was reverse transcribed. Clones were sequenced by immunoSEQ multiplex PCR, and TCRdb holds only the in-frame ones, with some missing. The repertoire holds hundreds of thousands of clones, with roughly an eighth as singletons. The source is a young man with type 1 diabetes. Input material: naive CD4+ T cells from blood. The gene calls are TRBV25-1 and TRBJ1-5; 7 bases line up with TRBD1. The CDR3 DNA follows: TGTGCCAGCATGCCCACAGGGGTAAATCAGCCCCAGCATTTT. This encodes CASMPTGVNQPQHF. Based on the CDR3 plus reference TRBV25-1 and TRBJ1-5, the full variable domain is EADIYQTPRYLVIGTGKKITLECSQTMGHDKMYWYQQDPGMELHLIHYSYGVNSTEKGDLSSESTVSRIRTEHFPLTLESARPSHTSQYLCASMPTGVNQPQHFGDGTRLSIL.